This TCR beta chain was recorded in a study of blood T cells in healthy people across ages. Study-level findings and limits: The study found TCR beta diversity correlated strongly with naive T cell percentage. Per million T cells, the diversity of TCR beta decreased roughly linearly as age advanced.

Sample-barcoded 5' priming and a J-beta primer mix drove a second PCR of roughly 7 to 11 cycles. One entry per CDR3 protein results from TCRdb running MiXCR on the 5' RACE reads. The sample shows hundreds of thousands of distinct CDR3 sequences, under 35% of them seen only once. This clonotype occurred many times. Its antigen is not known. Researchers isolated at least 6.5 million PBMCs per sample. The TCR originated in a woman older than 75 in good health. The sample consisted of blood.

The CDR3 sequence is CASSSDRGRLEQYF. In nucleotides, the CDR3 is TGTGCCAGCAGCTCGGACAGGGGGCGCCTCGAGCAGTACTTC. The chain recombines TRBV7-2 with TRBJ2-7, with 11 positions matching TRBD1. Trimming took 4 bases from V and 6 from J; bases not matched to a gene: 5. The germline V gene encodes CDR1 SGHTA and CDR2 FQGNSA. CDR3 length equals 14 residues.